The 31 T cell receptor beta chains below all came from one sample that was sequenced in a study of shared clonotypes between healthy human individuals. Repertoires were generated with immunoSEQ multiplex PCR, while TCRdb's copy carries only in-frame clones and drops some. The sample contains around 2.5 million clones, roughly 93% of which appear only once. The material sequenced was naive CD4+ T cells from PBMCs. Subset in this sample: CD45RA+ positively selected. The receptor set was obtained from a man aged 18 to 29 in good health. Some clones in this sample may be carry-over from other donors' samples.

This chain uses TRBV4-2 with TRBJ1-3; D perhaps matches TRBD1 (5 bases). The germline gives CDR1 LGHNA, CDR2 YNFKEQ. V was shortened by 0 bases and J by 0 bases, with 12 bases between the two germline ends. The CDR3 totals 17 residues. CDR3 protein: CASSQERGASSGNTIYF. In nucleotides, the CDR3 is TGTGCCAGCAGCCAAGAACGTGGGGCCAGCTCTGGAAACACCATATATTTT.

This chain links TRBV29-1 with TRBJ1-1; weak D call: TRBD1 (6 bases). The CDR3 contains 12 residues. Trimming removed 7 bases from V and 4 bases from J, with 13 bases in between. Germline V gene lookup returns CDR1 SQVTM and CDR2 ANQGSEA. The CDR3 DNA reads TGCAGCGCTGCAGACAGGAGCACTGAAGCTTTCTTT. Its translation: CSAADRSTEAFF.

V gene TRBV5-4 combines with J gene TRBJ1-4; D uncertain. V lost 4 bases, J lost 4 bases, and 14 bases lay in between. The V gene's germline CDR1 is SGHNT and CDR2 YYREEE (reference sequence). This CDR3 is built from 15 residues. CDR3 residues: CASSDLTGVNEKLFF. In DNA form, the CDR3 reads TGTGCCAGCAGCGATCTCACTGGGGTTAATGAAAAACTGTTTTTT.

The chain has TRBV5-1 and TRBJ2-7; a possible D gene is TRBD2 (7 bases). Trimming took 7 bases from V and 2 from J, leaving 16 bases between them. Germline CDR1 and CDR2: SGHRS and YFSETQ. This CDR3 comprises 14 residues. CDR3 DNA: TGCGCCAGCGGGGGGGGCCGAGGAACCTACGAGCAGTACTTC. Protein: CASGGGRGTYEQYF.

The chain joins TRBV4-3 to TRBJ2-1; 12 nucleotides agree with TRBD2. The CDR3 contains 16 residues. V trimming: 5 bases; J trimming: 7 bases; junction bases outside the gene matches: 9. Germline CDR1 LGHNA, CDR2 YSLEER. The CDR3 loop reads CASSGLAGRFTNEQFF. DNA of the CDR3: TGCGCCAGCAGCGGACTAGCGGGACGCTTTACAAATGAGCAGTTCTTC.

The chain carries TRBV5-4 and TRBJ1-1; D possibly corresponds to TRBD1 (6 bases). The CDR3 is 15 amino acids. Germline CDR1 and CDR2: SGHNT and YYREEE (reference sequence). With 2 bases removed from V and 2 bases from J, the gap between germline ends came to 13 bases. The CDR3 reads CASSLGTGINTEAFF. CDR3 sequence (DNA): TGTGCCAGCAGCTTAGGCACAGGGATCAACACTGAAGCTTTCTTT.

The gene calls are TRBV19 and TRBJ1-2; D may be TRBD1 (6 bases). Germline CDR1 and CDR2: LNHDA and SQIVND (reference sequence). This CDR3 comprises 17 residues. Between the trimmed V and J ends, which lost 10 bases and 1 base, there was a span of 25 bases. The CDR3 DNA sequence: TGTGCCACCTCCCCCGGCCCCTCAGGGGCCATTAACTATGGCTACACCTTC. Translation: CATSPGPSGAINYGYTF.

The V gene is TRBV7-2, the J gene TRBJ1-3; D is perhaps TRBD1 (5 bases). Germline CDR1 SGHTA, CDR2 FQGNSA. Trimming pared 8 bases from V and 1 base from J, leaving 12 bases between. The CDR3 runs 14 residues. CDR3 protein: CASREGTSGNTIYF. In nucleotides, the CDR3 is TGTGCCAGCCGTGAAGGGACTTCTGGAAACACCATATATTTT.

The V and J genes are TRBV11-3 and TRBJ2-1, with TRBD2 matching 7 bases. Germline V gene data show CDR1 as SGHNT and CDR2 as YENEEA. The CDR3 contains 16 residues. The junction had 6 bases not matched to a gene; V was cut back by 0 bases and J by 4 bases. The CDR3, as DNA: TGTGCCAGCAGCTTAGAGGGCGGGAGAGCGTACAATGAGCAGTTCTTC. This encodes CASSLEGGRAYNEQFF.

V gene TRBV28 combines with J gene TRBJ2-1; 15 positions agree with TRBD2. CDR1 MDHEN and CDR2 SYDVKM come from the germline V gene. CDR3 size: 16 residues. The trim removed 5 bases at V and 9 bases at J, leaving 8 bases unmatched. The CDR3 protein is CASSRAGTSGRREQFF. The DNA of the CDR3 is TGTGCCAGCAGTAGAGCCGGGACTAGCGGGAGGCGTGAGCAGTTCTTC.

This sequence joins TRBV5-1 and TRBJ2-3, with D maybe TRBD2 (5 bases). Germline V gives CDR1 SGHRS, CDR2 YFSETQ. The V end lost 3 bases, the J end lost 5 bases, and 13 bases lay between the germline ends. The CDR3 sequence is 14 residues long. The CDR3 DNA is TGCGCCAGCAGCTCCCTAGCTTCGGGAGATACGCAGTATTTT. Amino acid sequence: CASSSLASGDTQYF.

The V call is TRBV7-2, the J call TRBJ1-2, with 7 bases that match TRBD1. The trim removed 1 base at V and 6 bases at J, leaving 2 bases unmatched. The CDR3 sequence is 13 residues long. Germline CDR1 is SGHTA and CDR2 is FQGNSA. CDR3 bases: TGTGCCAGCAGCTTAGAAGGGGGCAATGGCTACACCTTC. This encodes CASSLEGGNGYTF. The full variable domain, in which reference TRBV7-2 and TRBJ1-2 provide the parts outside the CDR3, is GAGVSQSPSNKVTEKGKDVELRCDPISGHTALYWYRQSLGQGLEFLIYFQGNSAPDKSGLPSDRFSAERTGGSVSTLTIQRTQQEDSAVYLCASSLEGGNGYTFGSGTRLTVV.

The chain joins TRBV7-9 to TRBJ1-5; D is possibly TRBD1 (6 bases). The germline gives CDR1 SEHNR, CDR2 FQNEAQ (reference sequence). Between the trimmed V and J ends, which lost 5 bases and 10 bases, there was a span of 9 bases. The length of the CDR3 is 11 residues. DNA for the CDR3: TGTGCCAGCAGCCAACAGGGTCCCCAGCATTTT. It is translated as CASSQQGPQHF. The complete variable domain, with remaining parts taken from reference TRBV7-9 and TRBJ1-5, reads DTGVSQNPRHKITKRGQNVTFRCDPISEHNRLYWYRQTLGQGPEFLTYFQNEAQLEKSRLLSDRFSAERPKGSFSTLEIQRTEQGDSAMYLCASSQQGPQHFGDGTRLSIL.

This clone showed up just once. CDR3 coding DNA: TGCGCCAGCAGCCAAGATCTGGGGTCCCTGGGGAAAAACATTCAGTACTTC. This codes for CASSQDLGSLGKNIQYF. The V call is TRBV4-1, the J call TRBJ2-4; D ambiguous. Germline CDR1 reads MGHRA; CDR2 reads YSYEKL. Deletions cut 0 bases from V and 4 bases from J, with 16 bases between. The CDR3 totals 17 residues.

This chain joins TRBV7-9 and TRBJ2-2; D not resolved. CDR3 length: 15 amino acids. Per the germline V gene, CDR1 is SEHNR and CDR2 is FQNEAQ (reference sequence). V gave up 2 bases and J gave up 1 base, with 8 bases separating them. The CDR3 DNA is TGTGCCAGCAGCTTATTGGTTGGGAACACCGGGGAGCTGTTTTTT. Translated: CASSLLVGNTGELFF.

J is TRBJ1-2 and V is TRBV28; D ambiguous. CDR3 length equals 14 residues. Germline V gene data show CDR1 as MDHEN and CDR2 as SYDVKM. Trimming pared 2 bases from V and 8 bases from J, leaving 15 bases between. The CDR3 DNA is TGTGCCAGCAGTTTACCCGCTAGCTATAGGGGCTACACCTTC. Translation: CASSLPASYRGYTF.

The chain combines TRBV19 with TRBJ2-2, with 8 bases that match TRBD1. This CDR3 comprises 16 residues. V was pared by 1 base and J by 6 bases, with 7 bases of the junction left unmatched. The germline V gene has CDR1 LNHDA and CDR2 SQIVND (reference sequence). The CDR3 region has the DNA TGTGCCAGTAGTATAGGGAGGGACAGGACCCCCGGGGAGCTGTTTTTT. Amino acids: CASSIGRDRTPGELFF.

The chain employs TRBV15 and TRBJ2-7; the D is unclear. The V end lost 1 base, the J end lost 1 base, and 8 bases lay between the germline ends. The CDR3 has 14 amino acids. From germline, CDR1 is LNHNV and CDR2 YYDKDF (reference sequence). The CDR3 DNA follows: TGTGCCACCAGCAGAGGTGGCAGATCCTACGAGCAGTACTTC. Amino acids: CATSRGGRSYEQYF.

The V gene is TRBV29-1, the J gene TRBJ1-4; the match to TRBD1 covers 10 bases. CDR1 and CDR2 from the germline V gene are SQVTM and ANQGSEA. Germline trimming cut 7 bases from V and 8 bases from J; bases unmatched to any gene: 10. The CDR3 has 14 amino acids. The CDR3 DNA reads TGCAGCGGGATTCAGACAGGGGGCTCGGAAAAACTGTTTTTT. Translated: CSGIQTGGSEKLFF.

The CDR3 loop is CASSSDRGTDTQYF. The CDR3, as DNA: TGTGCCAGCAGCTCCGACAGGGGAACAGATACGCAGTATTTT. The chain links TRBV7-9 to TRBJ2-3, with 8 bases aligning to TRBD1. Looked up from germline, CDR1 is SEHNR and CDR2 is FQNEAQ (reference sequence). The CDR3 is 14 residues long. V gave up 4 bases and J gave up 3 bases; unmatched junction bases: 3.

The gene calls are TRBV7-9 and TRBJ2-2; 11 bases line up with TRBD1. The germline V gene encodes CDR1 SEHNR and CDR2 FQNEAQ (reference sequence). V lost 1 base to trimming and J lost 6 bases; unmatched junction nucleotides: 7. The CDR3 consists of 17 residues. The CDR3 DNA sequence: TGTGCCAGCAGCTTAGACAGGGACAGGGGGTCGGCCGGGGAGCTGTTTTTT. Translated: CASSLDRDRGSAGELFF.

The chain joins TRBV2 to TRBJ2-7; 9 nucleotides agree with TRBD1. Germline lookup yields CDR1 SNHLY and CDR2 FYNNEI. This CDR3 has 11 residues. J was trimmed by 12 bases and V by 6 bases; bases with no gene match: 6. This CDR3 is CASSTGTGWYF. CDR3 coding DNA: TGTGCCAGCAGCACCGGGACAGGGTGGTACTTC.

This chain links TRBV9 with TRBJ1-4, with a tentative D call TRBD1 (6 bases). The CDR3 spans 14 residues. V lost 4 bases, J lost 8 bases, and 15 bases lay in between. Germline V gene lookup returns CDR1 SGDLS and CDR2 YYNGEE. The CDR3 coding sequence is TGTGCCAGCAGCCCCTCGACAGGCCACGAAAAACTGTTTTTT. This sequence encodes CASSPSTGHEKLFF.

The CDR3: CASSSGLAGGRSLNEQFF. In DNA, the CDR3 is TGTGCCAGCAGCTCGGGACTAGCGGGAGGGCGTTCCCTCAATGAGCAGTTCTTC. V usage is TRBV7-8 and J usage is TRBJ2-1, with 16 bases lining up with TRBD2. The CDR3 runs 18 residues. Germline-derived CDR1 and CDR2 are SGHVS and FQNEAQ. The J segment lost 6 bases and the V segment lost 4 bases, leaving 9 bases of the junction unmatched.

The chain joins TRBV2 to TRBJ1-5; no definite D call. Trimming took 11 bases from V and 6 from J, leaving 17 bases between them. The CDR3 spans 13 residues. Germline values: CDR1 SNHLY, CDR2 FYNNEI. Here the CDR3 reads CASTGEAFQPQHF. Written as DNA, the CDR3 is TGTGCCTCCACCGGGGAAGCTTTTCAGCCCCAGCATTTT. Complete variable domain (other parts from reference TRBV2 and TRBJ1-5): EPEVTQTPSHQVTQMGQEVILRCVPISNHLYFYWYRQILGQKVEFLVSFYNNEISEKSEIFDDQFSVERPDGSNFTLKIRSTKLEDSAMYFCASTGEAFQPQHFGDGTRLSIL.

Only a few counts were recorded for this clone. This sequence joins TRBV29-1 and TRBJ1-4; no clear D gene. Trimming cost V 2 bases and J 2 bases, with 6 bases left between them. Germline V gene lookup returns CDR1 SQVTM and CDR2 ANQGSEA. CDR3 length: 13 amino acids. CDR3 loop: CSVELRTNEKLFF. The CDR3 nucleotides read TGCAGCGTTGAATTAAGGACTAATGAAAAACTGTTTTTT.

In regard to this clone: Different DNA sequences within this sample yield the same CDR3. This sequence joins TRBV5-1 and TRBJ2-3, with a possible D match to TRBD2 (6 bases). This CDR3 is built from 15 residues. V lost 0 bases and J 2 bases, leaving 10 bases between the germline ends. CDR1 is SGHRS and CDR2 is YFSETQ in the germline V gene. The CDR3 loop reads CASSLGGALTDTQYF. CDR3 bases: TGCGCCAGCAGCTTGGGCGGGGCCCTCACAGATACGCAGTATTTT. The whole variable domain, filled in from reference TRBV5-1 and TRBJ2-3, reads KAGVTQTPRYLIKTRGQQVTLSCSPISGHRSVSWYQQTPGQGLQFLFEYFSETQRNKGNFPGRFSGRQFSNSRSEMNVSTLELGDSALYLCASSLGGALTDTQYFGPGTRLTVL.

As for this clone: A junction end diverges from the germline sequence, so it may reflect a read error. This specimen includes other DNA sequences encoding the same CDR3. The rearrangement joins TRBV6-5 to TRBJ1-2, with D maybe TRBD1 (5 bases). The CDR3 runs to 12 residues. Germline V gives CDR1 MNHEY, CDR2 SVGAGI. As DNA, the CDR3 is TGTGCCAGCAGTTCGAGGGACTACGGCTACACCTTC. Encoded protein: CASSSRDYGYTF.

This clone was seen more than once but under ten times. The V gene is TRBV7-3, the J gene TRBJ1-1; 7 bases align to TRBD1. The CDR3 is 14 amino acids. Germline CDR1 and CDR2: SGHTA and FQGTGA. Trimming at V came to 5 bases and at J to 3 bases, leaving 6 bases not matched to a gene. Here the CDR3 DNA reads TGTGCCAGCAGCCAGACAGGGAGGGACACTGAAGCTTTCTTT. This codes for CASSQTGRDTEAFF. Together with reference TRBV7-3 and TRBJ1-1, the CDR3 gives the full variable domain: GAGVSQTPSNKVTEKGKYVELRCDPISGHTALYWYRQSLGQGPEFLIYFQGTGAADDSGLPNDRFFAVRPEGSVSTLKIQRTERGDSAVYLCASSQTGRDTEAFFGQGTRLTVV.

The sample holds one count of this clone. Other DNA sequences in the same sample also yield this CDR3. The chain links TRBV28 to TRBJ2-1; a possible D gene is TRBD2 (5 bases). Deletions cut 2 bases from V and 10 bases from J, with 6 bases between. Germline lookup yields CDR1 MDHEN and CDR2 SYDVKM. CDR3 length equals 11 residues. The CDR3 reads CASSLAGEQFF. CDR3 coding DNA: TGTGCCAGCAGTTTAGCGGGCGAGCAGTTCTTC. The entire variable domain, with the rest obtained from reference TRBV28 and TRBJ2-1, is as follows: DVKVTQSSRYLVKRTGEKVFLECVQDMDHENMFWYRQDPGLGLRLIYFSYDVKMKEKGDIPEGYSVSREKKERFSLILESASTNQTSMYLCASSLAGEQFFGPGTRLTVL.

The V gene is TRBV5-1, the J gene TRBJ1-2, with 9 bases aligning to TRBD1. The V gene end was trimmed by 1 base and the J gene end by 7 bases; junction bases not matched to a gene: 14. The CDR3 has 17 residues. The germline CDR1 and CDR2 sequences are SGHRS and YFSETQ. The CDR3 sequence: CASSLPGTGRIVRGYTF. The CDR3 coding sequence is TGCGCCAGCAGCTTGCCCGGGACAGGGAGGATTGTGCGTGGCTACACCTTC. Full variable domain (missing parts from reference TRBV5-1 and TRBJ1-2): KAGVTQTPRYLIKTRGQQVTLSCSPISGHRSVSWYQQTPGQGLQFLFEYFSETQRNKGNFPGRFSGRQFSNSRSEMNVSTLELGDSALYLCASSLPGTGRIVRGYTFGSGTRLTVV.